A single sample gave rise to the 22 T cell receptor beta chains below, sequenced in a study of spatial heterogeneity in lung cancer. The time point is: sample taken at primary tumor resection. No antigen is known for these receptors. From the 5' RACE reads, TCRdb called clonotypes with MiXCR, one entry per CDR3 protein. Of 15,000 or so distinct CDR3 sequences detected, around 4.7% appear once; the ten largest clones hold 15% to 20%. Notes on the study in general: Tumoral mutation counts were tracked by counts of expanded intratumoral alpha and beta TCRs.

The sequencing here drew on lung tumor tissue, taken at surgery. The receptors stem from a female donor with early-stage non-small cell lung cancer.

The sample holds many counts of this clonotype. The library was designed around alpha chains, so this beta chain is a stray read whose abundance carries little weight. The chain's CDR3 is CSVGLQGDTGELFF. The CDR3 bases are TGCAGCGTTGGGCTCCAGGGCGACACCGGGGAGCTGTTTTTT. The J gene is TRBJ2-2, the V gene TRBV29-1, with D possibly being TRBD1 (5 bases). The CDR3 has 14 amino acids. Germline CDR1 SQVTM, CDR2 ANQGSEA. Trimming removed 4 bases from V and 3 bases from J, with 12 bases in between.

At least ten counts were recorded for this clonotype. For a library built for alpha chains, this beta chain is a stray read; little rests on its size. The chain uses TRBV27 and TRBJ1-2; 12 nucleotides agree with TRBD1. The germline V gene has CDR1 MNHEY and CDR2 SMNVEV (reference sequence). This CDR3 region has 14 residues. With 5 bases clipped from V and 7 bases from J, the junction kept 5 bases outside the gene matches. This chain's CDR3 is CASSTGQGASGYTF. CDR3 bases: TGTGCCAGCAGTACGGGACAGGGGGCGTCTGGCTACACCTTC.

This clonotype was seen repeatedly, ten times or more. This beta chain is a stray sequence in a library constructed for alpha chains; its clone size is not meaningful. The V call is TRBV5-1, the J call TRBJ2-1; the match to TRBD2 covers 8 bases. With 0 bases clipped from V and 4 bases from J, the junction kept 3 bases outside the gene matches. The CDR3 consists of 15 residues. The germline gives CDR1 SGHRS, CDR2 YFSETQ. In DNA, the CDR3 is TGCGCCAGCAGCTTGGTAGCTAGCGGGTACAATGAGCAGTTCTTC. This translates into CASSLVASGYNEQFF.

In this sample, this clonotype turned up many times. Since it is a stray read in a library aimed at alpha chains, this beta chain has a size that is not meaningful. In DNA form, the CDR3 reads TGCAGTGCTAGACAAGCGGGGGGGCCCGCAGATACGCAGTATTTT. This encodes CSARQAGGPADTQYF. This chain joins TRBV20-1 and TRBJ2-3, with 10 bases matching TRBD2. CDR3 length: 15 amino acids. V was clipped by 2 bases and J by 4 bases; unmatched bases: 6. In germline, CDR1 is DFQATT, CDR2 SNEGSKA (reference sequence).

This clonotype was counted ten times or more. In a library made to pick up alpha chains, this beta chain is a stray read with a size that means little. The rearrangement joins TRBV2 to TRBJ2-1, with TRBD2 matching 9 bases. The CDR3 contains 14 residues. The J segment lost 10 bases and the V segment lost 4 bases, leaving 8 bases of the junction unmatched. The germline gives CDR1 SNHLY, CDR2 FYNNEI. The CDR3 region has the DNA TGTGCCAGCAGTGCCGGGACTAGCTCCAGAGAGCAGTTCTTC. Translating it yields CASSAGTSSREQFF.

On this clonotype itself: Within a library made for alpha chains, this beta chain is off target, and its count is uninformative. The V gene is TRBV11-2, the J gene TRBJ2-3, with 10 bases aligning to TRBD2. The CDR3 spans 16 residues. Germline CDR1 and CDR2: SGHAT and FQNNGV. V gave up 3 bases and J gave up 2 bases; unmatched junction bases: 5. CDR3 in amino acids: CASSFELAGFTDTQYF. In DNA form, the CDR3 reads TGTGCCAGCAGCTTTGAACTAGCGGGGTTCACAGATACGCAGTATTTT.

This clonotype was seen ten or more times. Being off target in a library aimed at alpha chains, this beta chain has a size of little meaning. The chain joins TRBV6-5 to TRBJ2-4; TRBD2 aligns across 12 bases. The CDR3 is 17 amino acids. The V and J ends lost 4 bases and 1 base, in that order; junction bases with no gene match: 5. Germline V gene data show CDR1 as MNHEY and CDR2 as SVGAGI. CDR3 coding DNA: TGTGCCAGCAGTTCGCTAGCGGGGGGGCCTGCCAAAAACATTCAGTACTTC. Its translation is CASSSLAGGPAKNIQYF.

The sample holds many counts of this clonotype. The size of this beta chain means little, since it is a stray read in a library made for alpha chains. V is TRBV2 and J is TRBJ2-2; D is unclear. The germline CDR1 and CDR2 sequences are SNHLY and FYNNEI. The CDR3 is 15 residues long. Trimming took off 0 bases at V and 6 bases at J, with 11 bases between the two ends. CDR3 residues: CASSEAGGVPGELFF. In DNA form, the CDR3 reads TGTGCCAGCAGTGAAGCGGGTGGGGTACCCGGGGAGCTGTTTTTT.

This clonotype has at least ten counts. Since it is a stray read in a library aimed at alpha chains, this beta chain has a size that is not meaningful. DNA for the CDR3: TGTGCCAGCAGCAAAATGACTGAGGGACAGAAAGGCTACGAGCAGTACTTC. As protein: CASSKMTEGQKGYEQYF. The chain links TRBV21-1 to TRBJ2-7; the D call of TRBD1 is as the table states it, not checked on the DNA. TRBV21-1 is a listed pseudogene. The CDR3 has 17 residues.

This clonotype has a count of ten or more. As an off-target read in a library built for alpha chains, this beta chain has a frequency of little significance. The chain links TRBV19 to TRBJ1-2, with 8 positions matching TRBD1. Germline lookup yields CDR1 LNHDA and CDR2 SQIVND (reference sequence). V was clipped by 9 bases and J by 4 bases; unmatched bases: 10. The CDR3 runs to 14 residues. The DNA for the CDR3 is TGTGCCAGCCTTGAGAGAGACAGGGGCTATGGCTACACCTTC. It codes for CASLERDRGYGYTF.

This clonotype is classed as medium-sized (0.01 to 0.1%). Within a library made for alpha chains, this beta chain is off target, and its count is uninformative. The V and J genes are TRBV27 and TRBJ2-7; D is unresolved. Germline V CDR1 and CDR2: MNHEY, SMNVEV (reference sequence). The length of the CDR3 is 14 residues. V lost 6 bases and J 0 bases, leaving 12 bases between the germline ends. CDR3 sequence reads: CASSGQESSYEQYF. The CDR3, as DNA: TGTGCCAGCAGCGGCCAAGAAAGCTCCTACGAGCAGTACTTC.

This clonotype was detected many times. The library was prepared for alpha chains; this beta chain is a stray read, so its frequency means little. The chain links TRBV2 to TRBJ1-2; the D gene is possibly TRBD1 (6 bases). This CDR3 has 12 residues. CDR1 is SNHLY, CDR2 FYNNEI, per germline. Trimming stripped 9 bases from V and 6 bases from J, with 14 bases between. The CDR3 bases are TGTGCCAGAGTAACAGGGAACGATGGCTACACCTTC. It translates to CARVTGNDGYTF.

There are many counts of this clonotype. The library was prepared for alpha chains; this beta chain is a stray read, so its frequency means little. V gene TRBV9 combines with J gene TRBJ1-3; a weak D match, TRBD1 (5 bases). Trimming took 0 bases from V and 2 from J, leaving 12 bases between them. CDR1 and CDR2 from the germline V gene are SGDLS and YYNGEE. There are 16 residues in the CDR3. The CDR3 coding sequence is TGTGCCAGCAGCGTAGCAACGGCGGGGCCTGGAAACACCATATATTTT. It codes for CASSVATAGPGNTIYF.

This clonotype was seen repeatedly, ten times or more. Found in a library prepared for alpha chains, this beta chain is an off-target read, and its abundance has little meaning. The gene calls are TRBV5-4 and TRBJ1-1, with D unresolved. CDR3 length: 14 amino acids. Trimming took 2 bases from V and 0 from J, leaving 8 bases between them. Germline V gene data show CDR1 as SGHNT and CDR2 as YYREEE (reference sequence). CDR3 coding DNA: TGTGCCAGCAGCTTACCGAGATTGAACACTGAAGCTTTCTTT. Protein sequence: CASSLPRLNTEAFF.

Comments on this clonotype: Found in a library prepared for alpha chains, this beta chain is an off-target read, and its abundance has little meaning. The J gene is TRBJ2-5, the V gene TRBV5-1; D gene ambiguous. Trimming stripped 1 base from V and 5 bases from J, with 12 bases between. This CDR3 has 14 amino acids. Germline-derived CDR1 and CDR2 are SGHRS and YFSETQ. CDR3: CASSLTAPPETQYF. Written as DNA, the CDR3 is TGCGCCAGCAGCTTGACGGCTCCCCCGGAGACCCAGTACTTC. Full variable domain (outside the CDR3, taken from reference TRBV5-1 and TRBJ2-5): KAGVTQTPRYLIKTRGQQVTLSCSPISGHRSVSWYQQTPGQGLQFLFEYFSETQRNKGNFPGRFSGRQFSNSRSEMNVSTLELGDSALYLCASSLTAPPETQYFGPGTRLLVL.

This clonotype appeared many times. Being off target in a library aimed at alpha chains, this beta chain has a size of little meaning. CDR3 DNA sequence: TGTGCCAGCAGCTTAAGAAACAGGGAAGGGACCCAGTACTTC. Its protein product is CASSLRNREGTQYF. The rearrangement joins TRBV7-3 to TRBJ2-5; weak D call: TRBD1 (6 bases). The CDR3 has 14 amino acids. V was pared by 1 base and J by 7 bases, with 13 bases between. Germline CDR1 is SGHTA and CDR2 is FQGTGA.

This clonotype showed up many times. This beta chain was picked up by a library intended for alpha chains and is off target, so its count carries little meaning. The chain joins TRBV13 to TRBJ2-1; 8 bases align to TRBD1. The length of the CDR3 is 16 residues. The V and J ends lost 5 bases and 5 bases, in that order; junction bases with no gene match: 11. Germline V lookup: CDR1 PRHDT, CDR2 FYEKMQ (reference sequence). The CDR3 reads CASSDRDRIAHNEQFF. Written as DNA, the CDR3 is TGTGCCAGCAGCGACCGGGACAGGATCGCCCACAATGAGCAGTTCTTC.

Many counts were recorded for this clonotype. With the library built for alpha chains, this beta chain is off target and its frequency is not meaningful. This rearrangement joins TRBV18 to TRBJ1-1; D gene ambiguous. The CDR3 sequence is 11 residues long. The germline V gene encodes CDR1 KGHSH and CDR2 LQKENI. The ends were cut back, 4 bases at V and 7 bases at J, with 7 bases in the middle. The CDR3 DNA is TGTGCCAGCTCACGTTCTAATGAAGCTTTCTTT. Encoded protein: CASSRSNEAFF.

This clonotype was recorded at least ten times. Within a library made for alpha chains, this beta chain is off target, and its count is uninformative. J is TRBJ2-7 and V is TRBV24-1, with D unclear. CDR1 is KGHDR and CDR2 is SFDVKD in the germline V gene. This CDR3 contains 16 residues. Trimming pared 5 bases from V and 2 bases from J, leaving 18 bases between. CDR3 residues: CATSGGSGNRAYEQYF. The DNA of the CDR3 is TGTGCCACCAGTGGAGGTTCGGGCAATCGGGCCTACGAGCAGTACTTC.

To note about this clonotype: In a library made to pick up alpha chains, this beta chain is a stray read with a size that means little. V and J are TRBV7-2 and TRBJ1-5; 7 bases are a match to TRBD1. The length of the CDR3 is 15 residues. Germline V gene lookup returns CDR1 SGHTA and CDR2 FQGNSA. V lost 4 bases, J lost 5 bases, and 8 bases stayed unmatched. The CDR3 is CASSSASQGYQPQHF. The CDR3, as DNA: TGTGCCAGCAGCTCGGCCTCACAGGGGTATCAGCCCCAGCATTTT.

This clonotype occurred many times. This beta chain represents an off-target read in a library built for alpha chains; its size is of limited meaning. The chain joins TRBV5-1 to TRBJ1-6, with unresolved D. The ends were cut back, 0 bases at V and 14 bases at J, with 9 bases in the middle. The CDR3 is made up of 12 amino acids. Germline V gene data show CDR1 as SGHRS and CDR2 as YFSETQ. CDR3 sequence: CASSLDRAALHF. The CDR3 coding sequence is TGCGCCAGCAGCTTGGATCGTGCGGCCCTCCACTTT.

By proportion, this clonotype is medium-sized. Since the library was made to target alpha chains, this beta chain is a stray read and its abundance is not meaningful. The rearrangement joins TRBV6-6 to TRBJ2-4, with 10 nucleotides matching TRBD2. CDR3 length: 14 amino acids. CDR1 and CDR2 from the germline V gene are MNHNY and SVGAGI (reference sequence). The CDR3, as DNA: TGTGCTGGCGGTAGCGGGGGGAGTTTAAACATTCAGTACTTC. Its translation: CAGGSGGSLNIQYF.